Shown below are 16 T cell receptor beta chains from a single sample sequenced in a study of blood T cell repertoires in COVID-19. The data were produced by immunoSEQ multiplex PCR, yet TCRdb's version contains in-frame clones alone and is incomplete. The table shows some 74,000 clones, with less than 90% occurring only once. The source material was peripheral blood. These receptors were taken from a woman aged 80 or older with acute or convalescent COVID-19.

This clone was recorded a few times. The V gene is TRBV6-4, the J gene TRBJ2-1; 7 positions match TRBD2. This CDR3 is built from 19 residues. Germline V lookup: CDR1 MRHNA, CDR2 SNTAGT. V lost 0 bases and J lost 4; bases outside the gene matches: 15. For the CDR3, the DNA is TGTGCCAGCAGTGACTCGGGCCTGTCGGCTAGCGGTAGATACAATGAGCAGTTCTTC. Residues: CASSDSGLSASGRYNEQFF.

The CDR3 loop is CASSFPTRGERGTGELFF. The CDR3 DNA reads as TGCGCCAGCAGCTTCCCTACCCGGGGCGAGCGGGGCACCGGGGAGCTGTTTTTT. V and J are TRBV5-1 and TRBJ2-2; 7 bases are a match to TRBD2. This CDR3 has 18 amino acids. Germline CDR1 and CDR2: SGHRS and YFSETQ. Trimming cost V 2 bases and J 4 bases; bases outside gene matches: 14.

The J gene is TRBJ1-2, the V gene TRBV4-1; D remains ambiguous. CDR3 length: 17 residues. The V end was cut by 0 bases, the J end by 2 bases, with 16 bases between. Germline lookup yields CDR1 MGHRA and CDR2 YSYEKL. The CDR3 loop reads CASSQDGSSGGNYGYTF. DNA of the CDR3: TGCGCCAGCAGCCAAGATGGATCATCGGGAGGGAACTATGGCTACACCTTC.

The chain links TRBV13 to TRBJ1-1; the match to TRBD1 covers 7 bases. In germline, CDR1 is PRHDT, CDR2 FYEKMQ (reference sequence). V shed 6 bases, J shed 5 bases, and the junction held 9 bases outside the gene matches. The CDR3 is made up of 14 amino acids. The CDR3 loop is CASREGAGSTEAFF. CDR3 DNA: TGTGCCAGCAGAGAGGGGGCAGGGAGTACTGAAGCTTTCTTT.

This clone was observed a single time. The CDR3 DNA sequence: TGTGCCAGCAGCAGGGGAGGGGCGGTCGTGGAGCAGTTCTTC. It is translated as CASSRGGAVVEQFF. This sequence joins TRBV7-3 and TRBJ2-1; 7 bases are a match to TRBD2. The V gene end was trimmed by 5 bases and the J gene end by 10 bases; junction bases not matched to a gene: 11. The CDR3 is made up of 14 amino acids. The germline CDR1 and CDR2 sequences are SGHTA and FQGTGA.

CDR3 loop: CASSIGQSSQHF. The CDR3 bases are TGTGCCAGTAGTATAGGACAGTCCTCCCAGCATTTT. The chain has TRBV19 and TRBJ1-5; TRBD1 might be the D (5 bases). This CDR3 contains 12 residues. The V and J ends lost 1 base and 11 bases respectively, with 9 bases between them. In germline, CDR1 is LNHDA, CDR2 SQIVND (reference sequence).

This clone was picked up one time. The V call is TRBV15, the J call TRBJ1-4, with 7 bases identical to TRBD1. This CDR3 comprises 16 residues. Germline V gives CDR1 LNHNV, CDR2 YYDKDF (reference sequence). The V and J ends lost 3 bases and 0 bases, in that order; junction bases with no gene match: 4. CDR3 protein: CATSRDRLATNEKLFF. CDR3 in DNA: TGTGCCACCAGCAGGGACAGGTTGGCAACTAATGAAAAACTGTTTTTT.

The chain couples TRBV27 to TRBJ1-1; TRBD1 matches 9 bases. The CDR3 spans 15 residues. Germline V gives CDR1 MNHEY, CDR2 SMNVEV (reference sequence). J gave up 1 base and V 5 bases, and 5 bases lay outside the gene matches. In nucleotides, the CDR3 is TGTGCCAGCAGTCGGGACAGGGCTTGGAACACTGAAGCTTTCTTT. It is translated as CASSRDRAWNTEAFF.

This chain links TRBV4-2 with TRBJ2-7, with D tentatively TRBD2 (5 bases). Germline values: CDR1 LGHNA, CDR2 YNFKEQ. The length of the CDR3 is 14 residues. V was pared by 0 bases and J by 6 bases, with 12 bases between. The DNA for the CDR3 is TGTGCCAGCAGCCAAGATCTTCGCGGGTCCGAGCAGTACTTC. This sequence encodes CASSQDLRGSEQYF.

This chain joins TRBV24-1 and TRBJ2-7; 9 positions match TRBD1. Germline V lookup: CDR1 KGHDR, CDR2 SFDVKD. Trimming removed 3 bases from V and 3 bases from J; junction bases left unmatched: 5. The CDR3 runs 15 residues. The CDR3, as DNA: TGTGCCACCAGTGATGGGGGACAGGGTCACTACGAGCAGTACTTC. Its translation is CATSDGGQGHYEQYF.

For the CDR3, the DNA is TGCGCCAGCCGGGACAGGGTTACCGGGGAGCTGTTTTTT. Encoded protein: CASRDRVTGELFF. This chain links TRBV10-2 with TRBJ2-2; TRBD1 matches at 9 bases. The CDR3 runs to 13 residues. V was clipped by 8 bases and J by 5 bases; unmatched bases: 3. Looked up from germline, CDR1 is WSHSY and CDR2 is SAAADI.

There are a few counts of this clone. V usage is TRBV5-1 and J usage is TRBJ2-2, with 10 bases fitting TRBD1. This CDR3 region has 16 residues. Germline CDR1 SGHRS, CDR2 YFSETQ. V lost 3 bases to trimming and J lost 3 bases; unmatched junction nucleotides: 5. The CDR3 DNA reads as TGCGCCAGCAGCTCCCCCGGGACAGGGGACACCGGGGAGCTGTTTTTT. It translates to CASSSPGTGDTGELFF. Using reference TRBV5-1 and TRBJ2-2 for the parts outside the CDR3, the full variable domain is KAGVTQTPRYLIKTRGQQVTLSCSPISGHRSVSWYQQTPGQGLQFLFEYFSETQRNKGNFPGRFSGRQFSNSRSEMNVSTLELGDSALYLCASSSPGTGDTGELFFGEGSRLTVL.

The genes are TRBV19 and TRBJ2-6; the match to TRBD1 covers 8 bases. Germline V lookup: CDR1 LNHDA, CDR2 SQIVND (reference sequence). V shed 7 bases, J shed 1 base, and the junction held 18 bases outside the gene matches. There are 20 residues in the CDR3. The CDR3 DNA reads as TGTGCCAGTAAGGCCCCGTGGATAGGACAGGGTCCTTCTGGGGCCAACGTCCTGACTTTC. Protein product: CASKAPWIGQGPSGANVLTF. The full variable domain, rest sourced from reference TRBV19 and TRBJ2-6, is DGGITQSPKYLFRKEGQNVTLSCEQNLNHDAMYWYRQDPGQGLRLIYYSQIVNDFQKGDIAEGYSVSREKKESFPLTVTSAQKNPTAFYLCASKAPWIGQGPSGANVLTFGAGSRLTVL.

The chain uses TRBV27 and TRBJ2-5; TRBD1 matches 8 bases. The CDR3 loop spans 13 amino acids. J gave up 5 bases and V 6 bases, and 5 bases lay outside the gene matches. From germline, CDR1 is MNHEY and CDR2 SMNVEV (reference sequence). CDR3 sequence: CASSRQGKETQYF. CDR3 bases: TGTGCCAGCAGCAGACAGGGGAAGGAGACCCAGTACTTC.

V is TRBV29-1 and J is TRBJ1-2, with D tentatively TRBD1 (6 bases). The CDR3 runs to 14 residues. Germline values: CDR1 SQVTM, CDR2 ANQGSEA. Trimming removed 7 bases from V and 2 bases from J, with 17 bases in between. CDR3 loop: CSASTGNINYGYTF. DNA for the CDR3: TGCAGCGCCTCCACAGGGAATATCAACTATGGCTACACCTTC.

CDR3 sequence (DNA): TGTGCCACCAGCAGGGACAGGGGCACTGAAGCTTTCTTT. Translating gives CATSRDRGTEAFF. The V gene is TRBV15, the J gene TRBJ1-1, with 9 bases lining up with TRBD1. V trimming: 3 bases; J trimming: 4 bases; junction bases outside the gene matches: 0. The CDR3 extends over 13 amino acids. The germline V gene has CDR1 LNHNV and CDR2 YYDKDF (reference sequence).